The next 29 T cell receptor beta chains were all read from a single sample in a study of blood T cell repertoires in COVID-19. Libraries were prepared by immunoSEQ multiplex PCR; TCRdb keeps only in-frame clonotypes and omits some of them. The table includes tens of thousands of clones, around 67% detected once. The sample taken for sequencing was peripheral blood. These receptors were obtained from a human donor with acute or convalescent COVID-19. The donor label of this sample is uncertain.

This clone has only a few counts. V usage is TRBV24-1 and J usage is TRBJ1-2; TRBD1 might be the D (6 bases). Trimming cost V 6 bases and J 7 bases, with 14 bases left between them. Germline CDR1 and CDR2: KGHDR and SFDVKD. The CDR3 is 13 amino acids. CDR3: CATSKDSLRGYTF. For the CDR3, the DNA is TGTGCCACCAGTAAGGACAGTCTTCGTGGCTACACCTTC.

This CDR3 reads CASGSRQGRVNEQFF. The CDR3 nucleotides read TGTGCTAGTGGTTCCCGACAGGGGAGGGTGAATGAGCAGTTCTTC. The J gene is TRBJ2-1, the V gene TRBV12-5, with a possible D match to TRBD1 (8 bases). V was clipped by 4 bases and J by 7 bases, with 17 bases between them. Germline CDR1 reads LGHNT; CDR2 reads FRNRAP. The CDR3 sequence is 15 residues long.

The J gene is TRBJ1-1, the V gene TRBV28; 7 nucleotides line up with TRBD1. V lost 0 bases, J lost 10 bases, and 11 bases stayed unmatched. Germline values: CDR1 MDHEN, CDR2 SYDVKM. CDR3 length: 15 residues. The CDR3 nucleotides read TGTGCCAGCAGTTTATGGGACAGGTTGGGGTTAGGAGCTTTCTTT. This sequence encodes CASSLWDRLGLGAFF.

The chain combines TRBV5-1 with TRBJ1-2; 7 bases line up with TRBD1. CDR3 size: 13 residues. From germline, CDR1 is SGHRS and CDR2 YFSETQ. J lost 8 bases, V lost 0 bases, and 4 bases had no gene match. The CDR3 protein is CASSLAQGSGYTF. The CDR3 DNA reads TGCGCCAGCAGCTTGGCACAGGGGAGCGGCTACACCTTC.

The genes are TRBV7-2 and TRBJ1-1; D is uncertain. V shed 5 bases and J shed 1 base, with 11 bases lying between them. CDR3 length equals 14 residues. Germline lookup yields CDR1 SGHTA and CDR2 FQGNSA. The CDR3 coding sequence is TGTGCCAGCAGCAACGTTGGCACGAACACTGAAGCTTTCTTT. As protein: CASSNVGTNTEAFF. Supplemented by reference TRBV7-2 and TRBJ1-1, the full variable domain reads GAGVSQSPSNKVTEKGKDVELRCDPISGHTALYWYRQSLGQGLEFLIYFQGNSAPDKSGLPSDRFSAERTGGSVSTLTIQRTQQEDSAVYLCASSNVGTNTEAFFGQGTRLTVV.

The V gene is TRBV7-9, the J gene TRBJ2-2; D possibly corresponds to TRBD1 (5 bases). The CDR3 consists of 15 residues. The germline CDR1 and CDR2 sequences are SEHNR and FQNEAQ (reference sequence). V shed 5 bases and J shed 0 bases, with 10 bases lying between them. The CDR3 DNA sequence: TGTGCCAGCAGCCTTGGGGCTACGAACACCGGGGAGCTGTTTTTT. This codes for CASSLGATNTGELFF.

This rearrangement joins TRBV6-2 or TRBV6-3 to TRBJ2-1, with TRBD1 matching over 8 bases. V shed 2 bases, J shed 7 bases, and the junction held 7 bases outside the gene matches. CDR1 and CDR2 from the germline V gene are MNHEY and SVGEGT. The CDR3 totals 15 residues. The CDR3 nucleotides are TGTGCCAGCAGTTACGGGCAGGGGGCTGTTAATGAGCAGTTCTTC. Translation gives CASSYGQGAVNEQFF.

This rearrangement joins TRBV21-1 to TRBJ2-2; no check of the table's D call, TRBD2, against the DNA was made. TRBV21-1 is an annotated pseudogene. This CDR3 spans 13 amino acids. For the CDR3, the DNA is TGTGCCAGCCTCGGGACTAGCGGAAGGGAGCTGTTTTTT. It encodes CASLGTSGRELFF.

V usage is TRBV5-6 and J usage is TRBJ1-5; D possibly corresponds to TRBD1 (5 bases). The germline V gene has CDR1 SGHDT and CDR2 YYEEEE. The CDR3 covers 14 residues. V dropped 1 base and J dropped 6 bases, with 11 bases sitting between them. The CDR3 reads CASSLFWGPQPQHF. The CDR3 DNA follows: TGTGCCAGCAGCTTGTTCTGGGGCCCTCAGCCCCAGCATTTT.

This clone was found a few times. The V call is TRBV6-5, the J call TRBJ2-5; TRBD1 aligns across 10 bases. The germline V gene has CDR1 MNHEY and CDR2 SVGAGI. The CDR3 is 15 amino acids. V lost 7 bases and J lost 4; bases outside the gene matches: 9. The CDR3 coding sequence is TGTGCCAGCAAATCAGACAGGGGGCTGGTAGAGACCCAGTACTTC. Translating it yields CASKSDRGLVETQYF.

The CDR3 is CASSEQGLSNQPQHF. CDR3 coding DNA: TGTGCCAGCAGCGAACAGGGGCTGTCCAATCAGCCCCAGCATTTT. The chain recombines TRBV11-2 with TRBJ1-5; 7 bases line up with TRBD1. Germline-derived CDR1 and CDR2 are SGHAT and FQNNGV. Trimming took 5 bases from V and 3 from J; bases not matched to a gene: 7. The CDR3 totals 15 residues.

The CDR3 is CASSLGRSDTGELFF. DNA for the CDR3: TGTGCCAGCAGCTTGGGCAGGTCGGACACCGGGGAGCTGTTTTTT. The chain employs TRBV5-4 and TRBJ2-2; D unresolved. Trimming left V 0 bases short and J 3 bases short, with 9 bases between. Germline CDR1 is SGHNT and CDR2 is YYREEE (reference sequence). The CDR3 extends over 15 amino acids. Full variable domain (missing parts from reference TRBV5-4 and TRBJ2-2): ETGVTQSPTHLIKTRGQQVTLRCSSQSGHNTVSWYQQALGQGPQFIFQYYREEENGRGNFPPRFSGLQFPNYSSELNVNALELDDSALYLCASSLGRSDTGELFFGEGSRLTVL.

This chain links TRBV7-8 with TRBJ1-2, with D perhaps TRBD1 (6 bases). Germline CDR1 SGHVS, CDR2 FQNEAQ. The CDR3 contains 15 residues. The V end lost 5 bases, the J end lost 7 bases, and 20 bases lay between the germline ends. In DNA, the CDR3 is TGTGCCAGCAGCGGTCCCGGGACAAGTGCGGCTGGCTACACCTTC. This encodes CASSGPGTSAAGYTF.

This clone was detected only once. The V call is TRBV15, the J call TRBJ2-2; no clear D gene. The germline gives CDR1 LNHNV, CDR2 YYDKDF (reference sequence). There are 13 residues in the CDR3. V lost 0 bases and J lost 7, with 6 bases in between. The CDR3 protein is CATSRDSVGELFF. The CDR3 DNA follows: TGTGCCACCAGCAGAGATTCGGTCGGGGAGCTGTTTTTT.

V gene TRBV5-1 combines with J gene TRBJ2-3; 7 nucleotides line up with TRBD2. The length of the CDR3 is 16 residues. Trimming took 5 bases from V and 3 from J; bases not matched to a gene: 12. Germline V CDR1 and CDR2: SGHRS, YFSETQ. The DNA of the CDR3 is TGCGCCAGCAGTATGACGAGCGGGGCGGGTACAGATACGCAGTATTTT. It is translated as CASSMTSGAGTDTQYF.

The chain carries TRBV6-6 and TRBJ2-7, with TRBD2 matching 8 bases. Looked up from germline, CDR1 is MNHNY and CDR2 is SVGAGI (reference sequence). Losses at the gene ends were 0 bases for V and 1 base for J; bases not matched to a gene: 5. The CDR3 contains 16 residues. CDR3 bases: TGTGCCAGCAGTTACTCTTTCCAGCGGGGGTCCTACGAGCAGTACTTC. Protein: CASSYSFQRGSYEQYF.

This clone was observed once. The CDR3 sequence: CASSWWRKDTDTQYF. The CDR3 coding sequence is TGTGCCAGCAGCTGGTGGAGGAAGGACACAGATACGCAGTATTTT. The rearrangement joins TRBV5-6 to TRBJ2-3; a weak D match, TRBD2 (5 bases). The CDR3 loop spans 15 amino acids. The germline V gene has CDR1 SGHDT and CDR2 YYEEEE. V was trimmed by 3 bases and J by 2 bases, leaving 13 bases between them.

J is TRBJ2-7 and V is TRBV6-6, with D perhaps TRBD1 (6 bases). With 6 bases removed from V and 5 bases from J, the gap between germline ends came to 17 bases. The CDR3 loop spans 14 amino acids. CDR1 is MNHNY and CDR2 is SVGAGI in the germline V gene (reference sequence). CDR3: CASSAPTGIHEQYV. The CDR3 DNA reads TGTGCCAGCAGCGCTCCTACAGGGATCCACGAGCAGTACGTC.

The chain joins TRBV6-5 to TRBJ1-2; TRBD1 is a possible D gene (5 bases). The ends were cut back, 4 bases at V and 5 bases at J, with 11 bases in the middle. This CDR3 has 13 amino acids. Germline loops: CDR1 MNHEY, CDR2 SVGAGI. Here the CDR3 reads CASSFGGDYGYTF. As DNA, the CDR3 is TGTGCCAGCAGTTTCGGGGGGGATTATGGCTACACCTTC.

A note on this clone: Other DNA sequences of this sample code for an identical CDR3. The chain couples TRBV19 to TRBJ1-5; 7 bases align to TRBD1. Germline loops: CDR1 LNHDA, CDR2 SQIVND (reference sequence). The CDR3 covers 13 residues. With 2 bases clipped from V and 6 bases from J, the junction kept 1 base outside the gene matches. CDR3 protein: CASSIRGLQPQHF. CDR3 bases: TGTGCCAGTAGTATAAGGGGGCTTCAGCCCCAGCATTTT.

This chain uses TRBV6-2 or TRBV6-3 with TRBJ1-5, with D uncertain. The CDR3 has 15 residues. Germline V gives CDR1 MNHEY, CDR2 SVGEGT. Trimming left V 5 bases short and J 2 bases short, with 13 bases between. The CDR3 coding sequence is TGTGCCAGCAGTACCCCCCGTGAGGGCAATCAGCCCCAGCATTTT. As protein: CASSTPREGNQPQHF.

The J gene is TRBJ2-7, the V gene TRBV7-2; D may be TRBD2 (6 bases). This CDR3 region has 14 residues. Germline CDR1 and CDR2: SGHTA and FQGNSA. Trimming removed 5 bases from V and 0 bases from J, with 11 bases in between. The CDR3 protein is CASSPGLNSYEQYF. CDR3 coding DNA: TGTGCCAGCAGCCCGGGACTCAACTCCTACGAGCAGTACTTC.

The table lists this clone with a count of one. V usage is TRBV7-9 and J usage is TRBJ1-1; D not certain. The CDR3 sequence is 11 residues long. V was cut by 5 bases and J by 6 bases, with 7 bases left in between. CDR1 SEHNR and CDR2 FQNEAQ come from the germline V gene (reference sequence). CDR3 nucleotides: TGTGCCAGCAGCCCTATCCCTGAAGCTTTCTTT. This sequence encodes CASSPIPEAFF.

The rearrangement joins TRBV6-1 to TRBJ1-3, with 10 bases aligning to TRBD1. The V gene end was trimmed by 4 bases and the J gene end by 2 bases; junction bases not matched to a gene: 8. There are 17 residues in the CDR3. Germline V gives CDR1 MNHNS, CDR2 SASEGT. The CDR3 reads CASSARDRGLPGNTIYF. The CDR3 DNA follows: TGTGCCAGCAGTGCCCGGGACAGGGGCTTACCTGGAAACACCATATATTTT.

This sequence joins TRBV19 and TRBJ1-2; 8 bases are shared with TRBD1. The germline CDR1 and CDR2 sequences are LNHDA and SQIVND (reference sequence). Germline trimming cut 8 bases from V and 2 bases from J; bases unmatched to any gene: 10. The CDR3 loop spans 15 amino acids. The CDR3 region is CASQGHDRGNYGYTF. The CDR3 DNA reads TGTGCCAGTCAGGGCCATGACAGGGGAAACTATGGCTACACCTTC.

The chain combines TRBV6-2 or TRBV6-3 with TRBJ1-1; possibly TRBD1 for D (5 bases). This CDR3 comprises 15 residues. Germline lookup yields CDR1 MNHEY and CDR2 SVGEGT. The V gene lost 0 bases and the J gene lost 2 bases, with 10 bases spanning the gap. DNA of the CDR3: TGTGCCAGCAGTTACTCGCCAGGGTTTAACACTGAAGCTTTCTTT. It translates to CASSYSPGFNTEAFF.

This clone was observed a single time. CDR3: CASFFQRGGNTGELFF. The CDR3 nucleotides read TGTGCCAGTTTCTTCCAGCGGGGGGGCAACACCGGGGAGCTGTTTTTT. The chain is built from TRBV6-6 and TRBJ2-2; 10 bases line up with TRBD2. The V segment lost 9 bases and the J segment 2 bases; nucleotides outside the gene matches: 9. CDR3 length equals 16 residues. The germline V gene encodes CDR1 MNHNY and CDR2 SVGAGI (reference sequence).

The rearrangement links TRBV7-2 to TRBJ1-1, with a weak D call TRBD1 (6 bases). CDR3 size: 15 residues. Trimming took off 4 bases at V and 1 base at J, with 13 bases between the two ends. From germline, CDR1 is SGHTA and CDR2 FQGNSA. The CDR3 region has the DNA TGTGCCAGCAGCTCCCGGACAGAAAAGAACACTGAAGCTTTCTTT. This sequence encodes CASSSRTEKNTEAFF.

The chain is built from TRBV11-2 and TRBJ2-2; D perhaps matches TRBD1 (6 bases). The CDR3 loop spans 15 amino acids. Per germline, CDR1 SGHAT and CDR2 FQNNGV. Deletions cut 5 bases from V and 9 bases from J, with 19 bases between. The CDR3 region is CASSTTGRVIRELFF. CDR3 nucleotides: TGTGCCAGCAGCACGACAGGTCGTGTGATCAGGGAGCTGTTTTTT.